The clone carrying this T cell receptor (beta chain) was observed at least ten times. Its antigen is undetermined. The data were obtained in a study of regulatory T cells in long-lasting Graves disease. General observations from the study: Persistent disease samples used TRBV28, TRBJ1-2 and TRBJ2-5 preferentially. Thyroid tissue went unstudied; only peripheral blood was examined.

Libraries of TCR beta came from iRepertoire HTBI primers plus Arm-PCR of CDR3 regions. TCRdb ran MiXCR on the multiplex PCR reads and lists one entry per CDR3 protein. The table lists hundreds of thousands of distinct CDR3 sequences, about 16% of them singletons, with about 20% in the top ten. Documented time point: newly diagnosed GD, antithyroid drugs for less than 3 months. Following extraction of RNA from PBMCs, that RNA was used to make the TCR library. Recruitment took place at an endocrinology department in Xi'an, China. Unmatched junction bases numbered 11, after V lost 5 bases and J lost 0 bases. The CDR3 loop spans 17 amino acids. Germline V gives CDR1 MNHNS, CDR2 SASEGT.

The rearrangement uses TRBV6-1 and TRBJ2-3; the match to TRBD2 covers 7 bases. This TCR was recovered from a female donor with Graves disease. Source: peripheral blood mononuclear cells (PBMCs), taken at new diagnosis, from a patient treated with antithyroid drugs. CDR3 in DNA: TGTGCCAGCAGTCTCTTGTCGACTAGCCGAAGCACAGATACGCAGTATTTT. Translating it yields CASSLLSTSRSTDTQYF.